This TCR beta chain was captured in a study of blood T cells in healthy people across ages (dated by TCRdb to the mid-2010s). In terms of the full investigation: In model experiments, roughly one uniquely barcoded TCR beta cDNA molecule per two T cells was captured by template switching. Age-related changes in TCR beta repertoire diversity were measured in the study by deep sequencing normalized with unique cDNA molecular identifiers. The study analyzed two additional independent replicas of 1 million unique cDNA reads from the same blood draw for two donors, one aged 18 to 30 and one aged 80 or older. The donors were divided into four age groups: young (average roughly 15 years), middle-aged (approximately 42), aged (approximately 64) and long-lived (82). To avoid experimental bias, donors of different ages were distributed randomly across sequencing lanes.

The donors were roughly 39 Caucasian individuals from Russia, aged 6 to 90 years, who were systemically healthy. Approximately 9 milliliters of peripheral blood were collected from each donor into EDTA-treated Vacutainer tubes. PBMCs were isolated by Ficoll-Paque density-gradient centrifugation, with at least 7 million obtained per sample. Total RNA, at least 6 micrograms per sample, was extracted from PBMCs with Trizol reagent. The percentages of naive CD45RAhigh/CD27high T cells were determined by flow cytometry on a PBMC aliquot from every donor. On the study overall, not on this receptor specifically: As age increased, observed TCR beta diversity per million T cells dropped in a roughly linear way, and a significant reduction was already evident by age 40. Estimates of total diversity based on one million sequenced T cells were regarded as lower bounds and as underestimates. Compared with the aged group, the long-lived group had more naive CD4+ T cells, fewer expanded clones and increased TCR diversity, a pattern suggesting age selection. Since profiling was done on bulk unsorted PBMCs, naive and antigen-experienced compartments could not be conclusively compared. Observed TCR beta diversity correlated strongly with the percentage of naive T cells measured by flow cytometry. The CMV infection status of donors was not known, potentially confounding age-related changes in expanded clonotypes.

In the case of this clonotype: Its antigen is not yet known. The input lacks base qualities; no much larger clone sits a single base away.

CDR1 and CDR2 were assigned from the germline V gene (reference sequence) as DFQATT and SNEGSKA. From the cysteine through the phenylalanine, the CDR3 covers 12 amino acids. The sequence is cut down to CDR3 DNA, 36 bases in frame from base 1. V lost 4 bases and J lost 11 bases, and the count of bases not matched to a germline gene is 10. The library was produced with 5' RACE. The listed sequencing device is Illumina HiSeq 2500. A second PCR of about 6 to 11 cycles was performed with a sample-barcoded 5' primer and a J-beta primer mix. Each TCR beta cDNA molecule received a unique molecular identifier from a template-switch 5' adaptor carrying 12 random nucleotides. At least 3 million CDR3-containing paired-end reads were obtained from each sample. First-strand cDNA synthesis was performed from all RNA using the Mint cDNA synthesis kit, with priming by a TRBC-specific oligonucleotide. Following uracil-DNA glycosylase treatment, a first 18-cycle PCR with universal primers M1SS and BC2_uni_R was performed on all cDNA. In the paper's pipeline: For normalization, 1 million high-quality reads were randomly selected from each sample, with every read carrying a distinct molecular identifier. Reads with shared molecular identifiers were discarded instead of being binned into consensus sequences. MiTCR, set to a Q25 quality threshold and the strictest error-elimination algorithm, was used for CDR3 identification, clonotype clustering and error correction. A nonparametric unseen species model with Euler transformation was used to estimate lower-bound total TCR beta diversity. Using fastp at Q25 and MiXCR, TCRdb reprocessed the public reads and kept productive beta chains. CDR3 protein sequences are deduplicated, and each keeps its most common genes and DNA. TCRdb's processing, not the authors' own work, is the source of the V and J calls. Within this sample are about 970,000 distinct CDR3 sequences, with 51% of them counted one time only. The top ten clonotypes cover about a fifth of the sample.

The V gene is TRBV20-1 and the J gene is TRBJ2-5, and 7 junctional nucleotides match TRBD1. This receptor was taken from a woman in her sixties or seventies in good health. The sample consisted of blood. DNA sequence: TGCAGTGCTATCGACGGGGACAGTGGGCAGTACTTC. Translation gives CSAIDGDSGQYF.